This T cell receptor beta chain was profiled in a study of beta chain features in type 1 diabetes. Findings and caveats of the study: Patients with type 1 diabetes carried fewer insertions and had more deletions at their VDJ junctions. Resolution of whether HLA type affects TCRB rearrangement was not achieved here.

Per germline, CDR1 SGHDT and CDR2 YYEEEE. This CDR3 has 16 residues. The J segment lost 2 bases and the V segment lost 3 bases, leaving 10 bases of the junction unmatched. Of the isolated RNA, all was reverse transcribed, and so the sequenced material was expressed TCRB transcripts. Clones were read by immunoSEQ multiplex PCR, and TCRdb kept only the in-frame ones, dropping some. The sample holds 120,000 to 150,000 clones; about a tenth are singletons and the top ten take approximately 0.65%. This clone has a handful of counts. Its antigen is as yet unknown. The J gene is TRBJ2-7, the V gene TRBV5-6, with 8 positions matching TRBD2. Material: central memory CD4+ T cells from blood. The receptor comes from a woman in her 40s in good health. CDR3 residues: CASSYLERGRAYEQYF. The CDR3 DNA is TGTGCCAGCAGCTATCTGGAGCGGGGGCGTGCCTACGAGCAGTACTTC.